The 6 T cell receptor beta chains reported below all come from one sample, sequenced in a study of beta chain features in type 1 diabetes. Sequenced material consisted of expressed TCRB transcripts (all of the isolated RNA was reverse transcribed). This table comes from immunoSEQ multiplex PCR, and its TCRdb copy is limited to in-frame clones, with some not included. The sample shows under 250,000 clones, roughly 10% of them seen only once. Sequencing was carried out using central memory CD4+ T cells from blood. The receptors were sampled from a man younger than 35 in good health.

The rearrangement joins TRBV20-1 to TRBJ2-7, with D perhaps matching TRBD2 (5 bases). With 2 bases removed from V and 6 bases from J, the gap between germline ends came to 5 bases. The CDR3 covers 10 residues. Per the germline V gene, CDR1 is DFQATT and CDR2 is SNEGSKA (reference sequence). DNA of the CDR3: TGCAGTGCTAGACTAGCCGAGCAGTACTTC. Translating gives CSARLAEQYF.

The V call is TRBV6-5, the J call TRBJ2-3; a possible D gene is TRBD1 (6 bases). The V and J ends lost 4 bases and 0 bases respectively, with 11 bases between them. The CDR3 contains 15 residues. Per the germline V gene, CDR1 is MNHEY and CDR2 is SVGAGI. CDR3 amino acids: CASSSYRASTDTQYF. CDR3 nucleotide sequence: TGTGCCAGCAGTTCCTACAGGGCTAGCACAGATACGCAGTATTTT.

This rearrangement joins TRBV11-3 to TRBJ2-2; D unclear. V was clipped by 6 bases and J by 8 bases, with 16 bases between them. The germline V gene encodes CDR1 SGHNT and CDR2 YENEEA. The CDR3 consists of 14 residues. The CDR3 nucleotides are TGTGCCAGCAGTCCCTATTTTGTCACTGGGGAGCTGTTTTTT. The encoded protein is CASSPYFVTGELFF. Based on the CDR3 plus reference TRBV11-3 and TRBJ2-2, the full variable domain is EAGVVQSPRYKIIEKKQPVAFWCNPISGHNTLYWYLQNLGQGPELLIRYENEEAVDDSQLPKDRFSAERLKGVDSTLKIQPAELGDSAVYLCASSPYFVTGELFFGEGSRLTVL.

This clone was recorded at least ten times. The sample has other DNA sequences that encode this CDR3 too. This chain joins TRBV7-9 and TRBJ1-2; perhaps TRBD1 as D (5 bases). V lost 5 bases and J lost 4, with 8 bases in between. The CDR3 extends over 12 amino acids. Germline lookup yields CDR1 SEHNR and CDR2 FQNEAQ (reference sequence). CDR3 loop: CASSPGGYGYTF. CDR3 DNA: TGTGCCAGCAGCCCGGGGGGCTATGGCTACACCTTC.

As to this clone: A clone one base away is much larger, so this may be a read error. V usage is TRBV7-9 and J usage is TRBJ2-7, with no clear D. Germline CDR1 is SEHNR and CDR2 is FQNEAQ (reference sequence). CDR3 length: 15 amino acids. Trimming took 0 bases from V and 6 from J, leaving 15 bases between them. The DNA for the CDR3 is TGTGCCAGCAGCTTAGCGTGCGGACCCCGCCTCGAGCAGTACTTC. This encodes CASSLACGPRLEQYF. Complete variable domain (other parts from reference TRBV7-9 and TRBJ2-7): DTGVSQNPRHKITKRGQNVTFRCDPISEHNRLYWYRQTLGQGPEFLTYFQNEAQLEKSRLLSDRFSAERPKGSFSTLEIQRTEQGDSAMYLCASSLACGPRLEQYFGPGTRLTVT.

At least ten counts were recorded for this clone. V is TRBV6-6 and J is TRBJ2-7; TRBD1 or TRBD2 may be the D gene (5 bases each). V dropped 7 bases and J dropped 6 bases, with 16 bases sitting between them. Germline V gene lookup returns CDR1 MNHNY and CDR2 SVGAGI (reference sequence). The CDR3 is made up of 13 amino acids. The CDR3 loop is CASNRGAQREQYF. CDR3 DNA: TGTGCCAGCAACCGAGGGGCGCAGCGCGAGCAGTACTTC.